This T cell receptor (beta chain) was retrieved from a study of T cell changes during pregnancy in multiple sclerosis. The CDR3 loop spans 16 amino acids. CDR1 and CDR2 (germline): ENHRY, SYGVKD. Germline trimming cut 0 bases from V and 0 bases from J; bases unmatched to any gene: 3. TCRdb keeps only in-frame clones here, not all; method: immunoSEQ multiplex PCR. The sample holds under 70,000 clones, roughly 89% seen once. V gene TRBV10-3 combines with J gene TRBJ1-2; 8 bases map to TRBD1. The sample was peripheral blood, taken after pregnancy. This TCR was sampled from a female donor in good health, enrolled as a control in a pregnancy study. As DNA, the CDR3 is TGTGCCATCAGTGAGTCGCAGGGGGCAGCTAACTATGGCTACACCTTC. Translating it yields CAISESQGAANYGYTF.